Below, one TCR beta chain is given with its context. Its target is not known. Per the original data handling: Junction-only sequences produced by ImmunoSEQ had no quality scores, so filtering differed. TCRdb's copy holds only in-frame clones and misses some; the assay was immunoSEQ multiplex PCR. That table is the source of V, J and clone size, and D and trimming were worked out from the DNA. The data hold a few million clones, with around 90% observed a single time. These data come from a study of shared clonotypes between healthy human individuals. The trim removed 1 base at V and 2 bases at J, leaving 12 bases unmatched. In germline, CDR1 is SGHAT, CDR2 FQNNGV. This CDR3 comprises 18 residues. General observations from the study: Across subsets, estimated richness was generally greater for naive than for memory populations.

The genes are TRBV11-2 and TRBJ2-7; TRBD2 agrees at 9 bases. The sample consisted of naive CD4+ T cells from PBMCs. The subset denotes: CD45RA+ positively selected. This receptor was obtained from a man aged 18 to 35 in good health. Some clones in this sample may be carry-over from other donors' samples. Written as DNA, the CDR3 is TGTGCCAGCAGCTTAGTATCATGGGGGACTAGCCAGACCTACGAGCAGTACTTC. Translating it yields CASSLVSWGTSQTYEQYF.